This T cell receptor (beta chain) was sequenced during a study of T-cell reconstitution after alpha-beta-depleted transplantation in children. There are many counts of this clonotype. Preparation of the TCRbeta library used unique molecular identifiers. TCRdb reanalysed the PCR reads using MiXCR and keeps one entry per CDR3 protein. The sample yields approximately 250,000 distinct CDR3 sequences, around 9.7% seen once. Trimming shortened V by 1 base and J by 10 bases, and 8 bases separated the two germline ends. The germline gives CDR1 SGHAT, CDR2 FQNNGV. The CDR3 has 12 residues. The source was PBMCs from the stem cell graft donor, collected from the stem cell graft. J is TRBJ2-4 and V is TRBV11-2; D not certain. This sequence originates from a human donor who donated a stem cell graft to a child with SCID. This CDR3 is CASSLGIEIQYF. CDR3 bases: TGTGCCAGCAGCTTAGGCATAGAAATTCAGTACTTC.